The entry below describes one T cell receptor (beta chain). V lost 1 base and J lost 0; bases outside the gene matches: 5. This CDR3 region has 18 residues. The germline V gene has CDR1 LNHDA and CDR2 SQIVND (reference sequence). Vbeta (60) and Jbeta (13) primers were used in the PCR. Only in-frame clones appear in the TCRdb table, and some are missing; sequencing was by immunoSEQ multiplex PCR. The listing records about 91,000 clones. These data are taken from a study of cytomegalovirus exposure and HLA in healthy donors. Healthy donors of bone marrow made up the group. The sequencing sample was made of PBMCs. The origin of this receptor is a woman younger than 45 in good health and CMV-seronegative. This chain connects TRBV19 to TRBJ2-6, with 8 bases aligning to TRBD1. The CDR3 protein is CASSIVGDRNSGANVLTF. Here the CDR3 DNA reads TGTGCCAGTAGTATAGTAGGGGACAGGAACTCTGGGGCCAACGTCCTGACTTTC.